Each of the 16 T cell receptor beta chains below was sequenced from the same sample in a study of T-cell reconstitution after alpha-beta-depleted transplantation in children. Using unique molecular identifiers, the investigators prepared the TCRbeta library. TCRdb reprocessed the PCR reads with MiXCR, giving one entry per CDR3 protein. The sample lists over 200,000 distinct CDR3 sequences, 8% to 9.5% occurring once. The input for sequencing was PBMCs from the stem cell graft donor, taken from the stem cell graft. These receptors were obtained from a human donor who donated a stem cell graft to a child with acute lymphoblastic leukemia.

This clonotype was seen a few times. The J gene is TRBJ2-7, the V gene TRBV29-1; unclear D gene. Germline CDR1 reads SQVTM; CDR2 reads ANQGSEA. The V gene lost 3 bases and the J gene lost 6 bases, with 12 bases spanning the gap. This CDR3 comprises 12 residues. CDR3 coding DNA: TGCAGCGTTGAGGTTGGCTTCGGCGAGCAGTACTTC. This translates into CSVEVGFGEQYF.

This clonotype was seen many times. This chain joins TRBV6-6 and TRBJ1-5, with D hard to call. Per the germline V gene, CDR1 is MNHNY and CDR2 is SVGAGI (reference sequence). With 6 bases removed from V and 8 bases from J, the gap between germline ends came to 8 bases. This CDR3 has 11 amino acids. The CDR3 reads CASRNKEPQHF. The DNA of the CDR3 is TGTGCCAGCAGAAACAAGGAGCCCCAGCATTTT.

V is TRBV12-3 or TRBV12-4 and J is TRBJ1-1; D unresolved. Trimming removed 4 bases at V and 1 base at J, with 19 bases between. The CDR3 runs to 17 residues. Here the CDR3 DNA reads TGTGCCAGCAGTTCCCCTCGGTTGAGAACCTGGAACACTGAAGCTTTCTTT. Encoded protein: CASSSPRLRTWNTEAFF.

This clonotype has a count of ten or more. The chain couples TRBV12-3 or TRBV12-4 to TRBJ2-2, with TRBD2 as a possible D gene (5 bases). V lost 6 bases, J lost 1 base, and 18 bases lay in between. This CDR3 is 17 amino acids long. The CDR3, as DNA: TGTGCCAGCAGCCCTACCGGAGGCAGAATGAACACCGGGGAGCTGTTTTTT. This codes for CASSPTGGRMNTGELFF.

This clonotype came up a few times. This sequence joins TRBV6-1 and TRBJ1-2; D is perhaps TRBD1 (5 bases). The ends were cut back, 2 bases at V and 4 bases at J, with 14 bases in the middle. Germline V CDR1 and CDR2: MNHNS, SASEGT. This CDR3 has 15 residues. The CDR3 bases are TGTGCCAGCAGTGAAAGTGGGGGGTTCACCTATGGCTACACCTTC. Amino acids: CASSESGGFTYGYTF.

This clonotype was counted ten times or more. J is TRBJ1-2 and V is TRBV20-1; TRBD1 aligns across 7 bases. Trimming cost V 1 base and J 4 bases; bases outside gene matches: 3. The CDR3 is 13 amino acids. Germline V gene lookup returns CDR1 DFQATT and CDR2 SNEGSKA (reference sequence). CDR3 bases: TGCAGTGCTAGAGGGACAGGCTCCTATGGCTACACCTTC. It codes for CSARGTGSYGYTF.

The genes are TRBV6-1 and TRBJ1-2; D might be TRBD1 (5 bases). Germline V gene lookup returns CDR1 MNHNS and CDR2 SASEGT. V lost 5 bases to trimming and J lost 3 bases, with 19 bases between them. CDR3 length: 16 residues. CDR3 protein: CASSKNRDLGDYGYTF. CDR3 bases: TGTGCCAGCAGTAAAAACCGGGACCTAGGCGACTATGGCTACACCTTC.

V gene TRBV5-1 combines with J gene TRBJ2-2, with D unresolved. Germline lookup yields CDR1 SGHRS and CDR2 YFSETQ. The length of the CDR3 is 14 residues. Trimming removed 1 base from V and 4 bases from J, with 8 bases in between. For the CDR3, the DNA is TGCGCCAGCAGCTTGAGTGCAGGCACCGGGGAGCTGTTTTTT. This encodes CASSLSAGTGELFF.

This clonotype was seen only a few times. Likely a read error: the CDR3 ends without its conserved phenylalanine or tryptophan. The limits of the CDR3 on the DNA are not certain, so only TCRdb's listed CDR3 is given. The CDR3 sequence is CASPSLARV. V and J are TRBV27 and TRBJ2-3; no check of the table's D call, TRBD2, against the DNA was made. The CDR3 has 9 residues if both end residues are counted. Germline loops: CDR1 MNHEY, CDR2 SMNVEV (reference sequence).

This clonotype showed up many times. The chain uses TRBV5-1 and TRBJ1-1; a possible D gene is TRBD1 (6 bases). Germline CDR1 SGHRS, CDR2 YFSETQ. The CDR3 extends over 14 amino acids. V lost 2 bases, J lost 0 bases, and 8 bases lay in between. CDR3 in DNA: TGCGCCAGCAGCTTCGGACAGTTGAACACTGAAGCTTTCTTT. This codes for CASSFGQLNTEAFF.

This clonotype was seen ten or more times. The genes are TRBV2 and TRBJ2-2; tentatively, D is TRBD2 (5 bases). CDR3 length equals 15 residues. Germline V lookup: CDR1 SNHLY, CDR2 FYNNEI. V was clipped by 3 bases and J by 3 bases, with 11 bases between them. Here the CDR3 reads CASSENGLYTGELFF. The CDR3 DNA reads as TGTGCCAGCAGTGAGAATGGACTCTACACCGGGGAGCTGTTTTTT.

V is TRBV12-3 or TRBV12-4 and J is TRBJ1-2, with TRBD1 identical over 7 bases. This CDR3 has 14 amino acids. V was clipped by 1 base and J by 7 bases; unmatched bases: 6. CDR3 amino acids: CASSLVQGVAGYTF. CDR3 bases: TGTGCCAGCAGTTTAGTTCAGGGGGTTGCTGGCTACACCTTC.

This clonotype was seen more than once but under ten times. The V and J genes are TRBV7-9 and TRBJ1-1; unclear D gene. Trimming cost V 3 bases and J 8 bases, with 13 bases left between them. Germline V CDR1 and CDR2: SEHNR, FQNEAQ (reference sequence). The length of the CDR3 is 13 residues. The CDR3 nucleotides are TGTGCCAGCAGCTTCGGTAGGTCCGACGAAGCTTTCTTT. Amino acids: CASSFGRSDEAFF. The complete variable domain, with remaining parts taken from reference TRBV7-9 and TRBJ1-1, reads DTGVSQNPRHKITKRGQNVTFRCDPISEHNRLYWYRQTLGQGPEFLTYFQNEAQLEKSRLLSDRFSAERPKGSFSTLEIQRTEQGDSAMYLCASSFGRSDEAFFGQGTRLTVV.

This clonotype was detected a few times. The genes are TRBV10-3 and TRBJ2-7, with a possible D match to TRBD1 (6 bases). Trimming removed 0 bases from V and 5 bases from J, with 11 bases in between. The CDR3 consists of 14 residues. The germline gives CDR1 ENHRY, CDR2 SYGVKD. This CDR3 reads CAISESKGGNEQYF. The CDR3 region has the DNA TGTGCCATCAGTGAGTCGAAAGGGGGTAACGAGCAGTACTTC.

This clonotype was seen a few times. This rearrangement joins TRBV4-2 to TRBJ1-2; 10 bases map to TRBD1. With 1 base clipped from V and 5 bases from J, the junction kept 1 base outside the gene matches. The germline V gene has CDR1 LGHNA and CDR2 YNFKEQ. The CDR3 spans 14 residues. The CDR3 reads CASSQGQGAYGYTF. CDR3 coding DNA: TGTGCCAGCAGCCAAGGACAGGGGGCTTATGGCTACACCTTC.

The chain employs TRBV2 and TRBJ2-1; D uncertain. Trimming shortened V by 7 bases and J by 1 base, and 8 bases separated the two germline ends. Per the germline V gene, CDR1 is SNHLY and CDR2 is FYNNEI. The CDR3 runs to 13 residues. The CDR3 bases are TGTGCCAGCAATTCGGGTTCCTACAATGAGCAGTTCTTC. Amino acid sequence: CASNSGSYNEQFF.